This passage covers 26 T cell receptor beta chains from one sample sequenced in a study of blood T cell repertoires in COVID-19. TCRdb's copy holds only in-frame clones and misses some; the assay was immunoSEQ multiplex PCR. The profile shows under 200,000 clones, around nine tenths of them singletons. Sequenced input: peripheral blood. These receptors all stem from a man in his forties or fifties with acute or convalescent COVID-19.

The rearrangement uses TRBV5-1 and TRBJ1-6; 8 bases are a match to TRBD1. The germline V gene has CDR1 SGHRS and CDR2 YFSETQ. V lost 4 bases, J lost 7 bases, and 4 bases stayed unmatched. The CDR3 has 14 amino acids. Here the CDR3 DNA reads TGCGCCAGCAGCACCGGGACAGGAAATTCACCCCTCCACTTT. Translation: CASSTGTGNSPLHF. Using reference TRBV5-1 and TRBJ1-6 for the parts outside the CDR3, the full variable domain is KAGVTQTPRYLIKTRGQQVTLSCSPISGHRSVSWYQQTPGQGLQFLFEYFSETQRNKGNFPGRFSGRQFSNSRSEMNVSTLELGDSALYLCASSTGTGNSPLHFGNGTRLTVT.

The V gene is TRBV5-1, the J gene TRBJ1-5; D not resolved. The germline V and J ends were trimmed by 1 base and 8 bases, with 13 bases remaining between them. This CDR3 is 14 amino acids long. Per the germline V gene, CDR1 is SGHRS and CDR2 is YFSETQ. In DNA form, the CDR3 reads TGCGCCAGCAGCTTGATCGGCGACAAGGAGCCCCAGCATTTT. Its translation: CASSLIGDKEPQHF.

Written as DNA, the CDR3 is TGCAGCGTTCTCCGGGACAGCGGTGGCTACACCTTC. Amino acids: CSVLRDSGGYTF. The rearrangement joins TRBV29-1 to TRBJ1-2; 7 bases are shared with TRBD1. V lost 5 bases and J lost 7; bases outside the gene matches: 7. This CDR3 is built from 12 residues. Germline assignment: CDR1 SQVTM and CDR2 ANQGSEA.

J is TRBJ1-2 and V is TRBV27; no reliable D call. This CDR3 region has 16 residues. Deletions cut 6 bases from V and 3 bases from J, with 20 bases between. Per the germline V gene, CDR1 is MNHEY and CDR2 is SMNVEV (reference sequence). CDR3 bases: TGTGCCAGCAGGACCTCCCACCCCGGGATTCACTATGGCTACACCTTC. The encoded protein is CASRTSHPGIHYGYTF.

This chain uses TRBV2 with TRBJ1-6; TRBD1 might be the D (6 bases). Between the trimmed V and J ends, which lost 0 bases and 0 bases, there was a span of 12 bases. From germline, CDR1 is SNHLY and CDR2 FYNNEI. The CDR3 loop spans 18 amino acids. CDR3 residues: CASSEANRVSSYNSPLHF. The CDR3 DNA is TGTGCCAGCAGTGAAGCAAACAGGGTGAGCTCCTATAATTCACCCCTCCACTTT.

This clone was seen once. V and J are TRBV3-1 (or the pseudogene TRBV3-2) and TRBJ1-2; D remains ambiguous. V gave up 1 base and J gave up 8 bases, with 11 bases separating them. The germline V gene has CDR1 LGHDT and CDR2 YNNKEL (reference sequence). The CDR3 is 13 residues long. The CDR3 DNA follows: TGTGCCAGCAGCCAAGGTTCTTTGTTAGGCTACACCTTC. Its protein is CASSQGSLLGYTF.

The CDR3: CASSEELGNRETQYF. CDR3 DNA: TGTGCCAGCAGTGAGGAACTAGGAAATCGGGAGACCCAGTACTTC. V is TRBV6-1 and J is TRBJ2-5; D possibly corresponds to TRBD2 (5 bases). The CDR3 extends over 15 amino acids. Germline loops: CDR1 MNHNS, CDR2 SASEGT. Deletions cut 3 bases from V and 5 bases from J, with 16 bases between.

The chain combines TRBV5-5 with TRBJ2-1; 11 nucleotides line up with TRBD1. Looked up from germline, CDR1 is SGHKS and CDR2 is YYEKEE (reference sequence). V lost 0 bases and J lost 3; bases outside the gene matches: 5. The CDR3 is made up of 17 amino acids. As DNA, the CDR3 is TGTGCCAGCAGCTTGGGGGACAGGGGGACCAACTACAATGAGCAGTTCTTC. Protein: CASSLGDRGTNYNEQFF.

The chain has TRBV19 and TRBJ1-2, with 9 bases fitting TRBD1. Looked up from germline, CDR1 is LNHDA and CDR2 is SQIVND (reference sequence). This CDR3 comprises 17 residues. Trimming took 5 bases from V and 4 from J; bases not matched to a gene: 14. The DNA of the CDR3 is TGTGCCAGTAGTCCGCGACCCGGGACAGGGACCCTCTATGGCTACACCTTC. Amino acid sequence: CASSPRPGTGTLYGYTF. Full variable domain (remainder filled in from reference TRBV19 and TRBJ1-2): DGGITQSPKYLFRKEGQNVTLSCEQNLNHDAMYWYRQDPGQGLRLIYYSQIVNDFQKGDIAEGYSVSREKKESFPLTVTSAQKNPTAFYLCASSPRPGTGTLYGYTFGSGTRLTVV.

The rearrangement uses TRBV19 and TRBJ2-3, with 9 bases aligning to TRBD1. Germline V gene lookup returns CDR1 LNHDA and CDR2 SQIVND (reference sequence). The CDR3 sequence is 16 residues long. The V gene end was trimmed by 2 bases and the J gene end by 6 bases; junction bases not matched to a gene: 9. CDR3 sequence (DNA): TGTGCCAGTAGTATATTTGGGACAGGGTTCAAGGATACGCAGTATTTT. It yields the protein CASSIFGTGFKDTQYF.

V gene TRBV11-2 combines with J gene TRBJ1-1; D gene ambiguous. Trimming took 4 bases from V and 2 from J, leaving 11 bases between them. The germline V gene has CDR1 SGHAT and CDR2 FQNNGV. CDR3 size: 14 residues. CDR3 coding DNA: TGTGCCAGCAGCTCCCAGTCACTAAACACTGAAGCTTTCTTT. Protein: CASSSQSLNTEAFF.

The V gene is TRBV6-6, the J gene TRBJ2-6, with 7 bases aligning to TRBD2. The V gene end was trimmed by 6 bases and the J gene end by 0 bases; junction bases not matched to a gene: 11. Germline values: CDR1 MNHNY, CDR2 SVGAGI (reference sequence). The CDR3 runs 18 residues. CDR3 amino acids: CASSRVGGGGSGANVLTF. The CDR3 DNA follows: TGTGCCAGCAGCCGAGTTGGGGGGGGAGGCTCTGGGGCCAACGTCCTGACTTTC.

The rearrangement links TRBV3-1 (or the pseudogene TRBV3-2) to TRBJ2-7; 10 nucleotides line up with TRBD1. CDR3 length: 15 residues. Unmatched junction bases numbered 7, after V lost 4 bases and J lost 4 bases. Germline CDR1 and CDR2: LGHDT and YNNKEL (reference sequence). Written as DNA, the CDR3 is TGTGCCAGCAGCCCCCGGGACAGGGGAAAGTACGAGCAGTACTTC. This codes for CASSPRDRGKYEQYF.

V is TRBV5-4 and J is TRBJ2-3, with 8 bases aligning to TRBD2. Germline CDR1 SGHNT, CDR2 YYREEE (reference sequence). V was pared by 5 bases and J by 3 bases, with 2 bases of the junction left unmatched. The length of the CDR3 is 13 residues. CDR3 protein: CASRGGGTDTQYF. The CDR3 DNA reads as TGTGCCAGCAGGGGCGGGGGGACAGATACGCAGTATTTT.

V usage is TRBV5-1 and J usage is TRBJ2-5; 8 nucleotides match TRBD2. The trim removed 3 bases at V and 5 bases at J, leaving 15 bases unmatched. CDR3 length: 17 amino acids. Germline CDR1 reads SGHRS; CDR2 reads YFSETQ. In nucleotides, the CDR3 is TGCGCCAGCAGCTCGGGGAGGGCGGGAGGCTTCAGGGAGACCCAGTACTTC. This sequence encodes CASSSGRAGGFRETQYF.

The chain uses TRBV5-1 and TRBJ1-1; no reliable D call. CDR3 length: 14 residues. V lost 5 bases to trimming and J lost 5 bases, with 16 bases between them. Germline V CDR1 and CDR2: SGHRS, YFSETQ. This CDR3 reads CASRPQTSSTEAFF. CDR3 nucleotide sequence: TGCGCCAGCAGACCACAGACGTCAAGTACTGAAGCTTTCTTT.

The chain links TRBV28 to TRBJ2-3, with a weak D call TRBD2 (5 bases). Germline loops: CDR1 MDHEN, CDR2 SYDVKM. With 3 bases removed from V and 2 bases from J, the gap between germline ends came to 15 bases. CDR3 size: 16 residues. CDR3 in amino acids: CASSFQSSGNTDTQYF. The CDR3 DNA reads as TGTGCCAGCAGTTTCCAGTCTTCGGGGAACACAGATACGCAGTATTTT.

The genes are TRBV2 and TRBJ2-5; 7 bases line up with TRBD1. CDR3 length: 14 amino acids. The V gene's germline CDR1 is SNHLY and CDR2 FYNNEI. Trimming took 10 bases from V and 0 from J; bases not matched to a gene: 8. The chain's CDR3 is CATYRQGYQETQYF. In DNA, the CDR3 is TGTGCCACCTACCGACAGGGCTACCAAGAGACCCAGTACTTC.

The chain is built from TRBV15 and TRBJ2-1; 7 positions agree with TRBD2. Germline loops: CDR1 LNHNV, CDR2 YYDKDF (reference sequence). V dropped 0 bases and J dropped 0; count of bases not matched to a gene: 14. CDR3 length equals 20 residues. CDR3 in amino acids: CATSRDRLRELQSSYNEQFF. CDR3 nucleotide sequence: TGTGCCACCAGCAGAGACAGGTTGCGGGAGTTACAGAGCTCCTACAATGAGCAGTTCTTC.

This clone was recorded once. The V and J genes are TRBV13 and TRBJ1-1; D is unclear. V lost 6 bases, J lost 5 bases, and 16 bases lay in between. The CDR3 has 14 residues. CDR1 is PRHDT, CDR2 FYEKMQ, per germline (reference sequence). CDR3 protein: CASRDLRLVTEAFF. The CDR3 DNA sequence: TGTGCCAGCAGGGATCTAAGACTGGTAACTGAAGCTTTCTTT. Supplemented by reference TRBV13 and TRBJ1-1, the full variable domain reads AAGVIQSPRHLIKEKRETATLKCYPIPRHDTVYWYQQGPGQDPQFLISFYEKMQSDKGSIPDRFSAQQFSDYHSELNMSSLELGDSALYFCASRDLRLVTEAFFGQGTRLTVV.

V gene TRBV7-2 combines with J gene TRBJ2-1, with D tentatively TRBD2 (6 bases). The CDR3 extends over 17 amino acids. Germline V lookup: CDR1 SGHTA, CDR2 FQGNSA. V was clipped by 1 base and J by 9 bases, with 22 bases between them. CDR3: CASSLDNTGARTTEQFF. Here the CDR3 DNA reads TGTGCCAGCAGCTTAGATAATACGGGAGCTAGAACGACTGAGCAGTTCTTC.

CDR3 nucleotide sequence: TGTGCCAGCAGCCGACTAGCGCGGACCTACAATGAGCAGTTCTTC. Translating it yields CASSRLARTYNEQFF. The J gene is TRBJ2-1, the V gene TRBV6-5, with 8 bases fitting TRBD2. Trimming removed 6 bases from V and 2 bases from J; junction bases left unmatched: 6. The CDR3 is 15 amino acids. The germline V gene encodes CDR1 MNHEY and CDR2 SVGAGI.

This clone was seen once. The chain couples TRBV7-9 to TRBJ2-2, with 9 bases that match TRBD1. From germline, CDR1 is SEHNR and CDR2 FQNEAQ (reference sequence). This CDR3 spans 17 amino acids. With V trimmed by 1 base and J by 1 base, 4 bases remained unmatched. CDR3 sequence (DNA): TGTGCCAGCAGCTTAGACCCGGGACAGGGGAACACCGGGGAGCTGTTTTTT. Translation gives CASSLDPGQGNTGELFF.

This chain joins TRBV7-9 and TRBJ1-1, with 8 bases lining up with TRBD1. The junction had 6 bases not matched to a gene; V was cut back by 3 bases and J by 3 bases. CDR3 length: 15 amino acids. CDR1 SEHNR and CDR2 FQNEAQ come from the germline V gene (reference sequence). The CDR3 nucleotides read TGTGCCAGCAGCTTCGGACAGGGAATGGACACTGAAGCTTTCTTT. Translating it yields CASSFGQGMDTEAFF.

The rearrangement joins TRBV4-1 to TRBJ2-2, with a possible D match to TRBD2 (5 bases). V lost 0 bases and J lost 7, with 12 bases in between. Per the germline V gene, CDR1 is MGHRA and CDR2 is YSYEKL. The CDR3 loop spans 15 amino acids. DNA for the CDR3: TGCGCCAGCAGCCAAGATCCCCGGGGTAACGGGGAGCTGTTTTTT. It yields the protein CASSQDPRGNGELFF.

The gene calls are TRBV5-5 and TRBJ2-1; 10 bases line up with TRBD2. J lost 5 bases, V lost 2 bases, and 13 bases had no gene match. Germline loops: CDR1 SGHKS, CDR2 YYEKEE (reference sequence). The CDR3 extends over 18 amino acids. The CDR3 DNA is TGTGCCAGCAGCTTCTGGGTTCGCGGGACTAGCGCCAACAATGAGCAGTTCTTC. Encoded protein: CASSFWVRGTSANNEQFF.